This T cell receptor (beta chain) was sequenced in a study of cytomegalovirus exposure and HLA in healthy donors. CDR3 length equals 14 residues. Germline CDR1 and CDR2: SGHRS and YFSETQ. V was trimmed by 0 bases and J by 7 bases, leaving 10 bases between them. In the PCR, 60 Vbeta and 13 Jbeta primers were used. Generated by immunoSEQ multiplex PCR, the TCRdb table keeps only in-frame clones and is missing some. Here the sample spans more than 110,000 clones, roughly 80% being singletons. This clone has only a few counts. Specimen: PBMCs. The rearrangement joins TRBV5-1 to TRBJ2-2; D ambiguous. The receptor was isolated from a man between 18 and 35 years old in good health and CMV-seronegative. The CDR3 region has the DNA TGCGCCAGCAGCTTGGACACGTATTACGGGGAGCTGTTTTTT. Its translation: CASSLDTYYGELFF.